The 10 T cell receptor beta chains below were found in one sample sequenced in a study of T cells in Graves' hyperthyroidism and ophthalmopathy. RNA transcripts provided the source from which TCR beta CDR3 regions were amplified. RT-PCR in the first round (using the HTBI primer set) targeted the TCR CDR3. One entry per CDR3 protein, called by TCRdb with MiXCR from the multiplex PCR reads. The sample has approximately 370,000 distinct CDR3 sequences, about 15% seen once. The sample comprised blood. These receptors were taken from a woman aged 25 to 39 with Graves' hyperthyroidism.

The sample holds many counts of this clonotype. The J gene is TRBJ1-2, the V gene TRBV11-1; D unresolved. The V end lost 5 bases, the J end lost 8 bases, and 15 bases lay between the germline ends. Germline CDR1 and CDR2: SGHAT and FQDESV (reference sequence). The CDR3 loop spans 13 amino acids. CDR3 residues: CASSPRAVYGYTF. In nucleotides, the CDR3 is TGTGCCAGCAGCCCGCGAGCCGTCTACGGCTACACCTTC.

This clonotype appeared a single time. Written as DNA, the CDR3 is TGTGCCAGCAGCCCAGAGCGGGGAGCCCACAATGAGCAGTTCTTC. It specifies CASSPERGAHNEQFF. The chain carries TRBV6-1 and TRBJ2-1; 7 bases agree with TRBD2. Trimming cost V 6 bases and J 5 bases; bases outside gene matches: 10. Germline V CDR1 and CDR2: MNHNS, SASEGT. The CDR3 consists of 15 residues.

CDR3 in amino acids: CASSGTGSREQYF. The CDR3 DNA is TGTGCCAGCAGCGGCACAGGGTCCCGCGAGCAGTACTTC. V is TRBV9 and J is TRBJ2-7, with a possible D match to TRBD1 (6 bases). The V gene's germline CDR1 is SGDLS and CDR2 YYNGEE. The CDR3 contains 13 residues. Trimming shortened V by 3 bases and J by 6 bases, and 13 bases separated the two germline ends.

There are a few counts of this clonotype. This chain joins TRBV11-2 and TRBJ1-1; no clear D gene. The CDR3 is made up of 17 amino acids. The V gene's germline CDR1 is SGHAT and CDR2 FQNNGV. The V end lost 2 bases, the J end lost 1 base, and 17 bases lay between the germline ends. The CDR3 bases are TGTGCCAGCAGCTTATCTCACGGGGAAGGACCGAACACTGAAGCTTTCTTT. Translating it yields CASSLSHGEGPNTEAFF.

This clonotype showed up just a few times. The gene calls are TRBV4-1 and TRBJ2-7, with a possible D match to TRBD1 (6 bases). Trimming took off 1 base at V and 6 bases at J, with 7 bases between the two ends. The CDR3 is made up of 12 amino acids. Per germline, CDR1 MGHRA and CDR2 YSYEKL. The CDR3 is CASSQVGGEQYF. The CDR3 DNA reads TGCGCCAGCAGCCAAGTAGGGGGCGAGCAGTACTTC.

This clonotype was seen ten or more times. The J gene is TRBJ1-5, the V gene TRBV30; the D is unclear. Germline CDR1 is GTSNPN and CDR2 is SVGIG (reference sequence). CDR3 size: 14 residues. V was clipped by 2 bases and J by 3 bases, with 11 bases between them. As DNA, the CDR3 is TGTGCCTGGAGTTCTGGGAACATCAATCAGCCCCAGCATTTT. The encoded protein is CAWSSGNINQPQHF.

CDR3 sequence: CATSGAGKAFF. The CDR3, as DNA: TGTGCCACCAGTGGGGCAGGGAAGGCTTTCTTT. The chain uses TRBV24-1 and TRBJ1-1, with D possibly being TRBD1 (5 bases). Per the germline V gene, CDR1 is KGHDR and CDR2 is SFDVKD. The CDR3 length is 11 residues. V lost 5 bases and J 11 bases, leaving 11 bases between the germline ends.

This clonotype was recorded many times. The chain links TRBV30 to TRBJ2-5; 9 bases align to TRBD2. The CDR3 is 14 residues long. Germline V gene sequence: CDR1 GTSNPN, CDR2 SVGIG (reference sequence). The V segment lost 3 bases and the J segment 2 bases; nucleotides outside the gene matches: 4. CDR3 sequence (DNA): TGTGCCTGGAGCCGGACTAGCGCGCAAGAGACCCAGTACTTC. Its protein product is CAWSRTSAQETQYF. Supplemented by reference TRBV30 and TRBJ2-5, the full variable domain reads SQTIHQWPATLVQPVGSPLSLECTVEGTSNPNLYWYRQAAGRGLQLLFYSVGIGQISSEVPQNLSASRPQDRQFILSSKKLLLSDSGFYLCAWSRTSAQETQYFGPGTRLLVL.

Many counts were recorded for this clonotype. The rearrangement uses TRBV20-1 and TRBJ2-5, with 8 bases matching TRBD1. Germline CDR1 reads DFQATT; CDR2 reads SNEGSKA (reference sequence). With 1 base clipped from V and 1 base from J, the junction kept 8 bases outside the gene matches. This CDR3 is built from 16 residues. The CDR3 region is CSARAAFGTGQETQYF. CDR3 in DNA: TGCAGTGCTAGAGCCGCTTTCGGGACAGGCCAAGAGACCCAGTACTTC.

This clonotype came up many times. The chain has TRBV3-1 and TRBJ2-7; tentatively, D is TRBD2 (6 bases). Trimming removed 2 bases at V and 5 bases at J, with 10 bases between. This CDR3 has 13 residues. Germline CDR1 reads LGHDT; CDR2 reads YNNKEL (reference sequence). CDR3 sequence reads: CASSQTGENEQYF. The CDR3 DNA follows: TGTGCCAGCAGCCAAACGGGGGAGAACGAGCAGTACTTC.